The 11 T cell receptor beta chains reported below all come from one sample, sequenced in a study of blood T cell repertoires in COVID-19. The repertoire was sequenced with immunoSEQ multiplex PCR; TCRdb's copy has only in-frame clones and lacks some. The sample includes about 180,000 clones, just over 85% seen only once; the top ten take 9%. The source material was PBMCs or T cells enriched from blood (not recorded which). The receptor source for this set is a woman between 18 and 29 years old who had recovered from COVID-19.

The chain uses TRBV28 and TRBJ2-7; perhaps TRBD1 as D (6 bases). Trimming left V 6 bases short and J 2 bases short, with 17 bases between. The germline gives CDR1 MDHEN, CDR2 SYDVKM. This CDR3 is built from 15 residues. The CDR3 DNA follows: TGTGCCAGCAGGCCGATTAACAGGGAAGCCTACGAGCAGTACTTC. This encodes CASRPINREAYEQYF.

The chain joins TRBV30 to TRBJ1-2; unclear D gene. CDR3 length: 12 residues. Germline V lookup: CDR1 GTSNPN, CDR2 SVGIG (reference sequence). Deletions cut 4 bases from V and 8 bases from J, with 14 bases between. The CDR3 bases are TGTGCCTGGAATCTTCCCTTCTTGGGCTACACCTTC. Its translation is CAWNLPFLGYTF.

This clone was detected a few times. This sequence joins TRBV28 and TRBJ1-4, with 9 bases identical to TRBD1. Germline CDR1 and CDR2: MDHEN and SYDVKM. J lost 6 bases, V lost 10 bases, and 6 bases had no gene match. The CDR3 length is 13 residues. CDR3 nucleotide sequence: TGTGCCACCTTACAGGGGGCAGATGAAAAACTGTTTTTT. Translation: CATLQGADEKLFF.

The chain combines TRBV18 with TRBJ1-1; unclear D gene. V lost 0 bases and J lost 5, with 10 bases in between. The CDR3 extends over 14 amino acids. CDR1 and CDR2 (germline): KGHSH, LQKENI. As DNA, the CDR3 is TGTGCCAGCTCACCACCTGGGAGAGTTACTGAAGCTTTCTTT. It is translated as CASSPPGRVTEAFF.

The gene calls are TRBV6-5 and TRBJ1-6; TRBD1 aligns across 7 bases. From germline, CDR1 is MNHEY and CDR2 SVGAGI. V shed 8 bases, J shed 8 bases, and the junction held 12 bases outside the gene matches. The length of the CDR3 is 15 residues. This chain's CDR3 is CASSNPWQGDSPLHF. The CDR3 coding sequence is TGTGCCAGCTCAAACCCCTGGCAGGGGGATTCACCCCTCCACTTT.

The V gene is TRBV28, the J gene TRBJ2-5; tentatively, D is TRBD2 (7 bases). Trimming removed 6 bases from V and 1 base from J, with 9 bases in between. Germline CDR1 and CDR2: MDHEN and SYDVKM. The CDR3 loop spans 13 amino acids. CDR3 loop: CASRGGPQETQYF. CDR3 DNA sequence: TGTGCCAGCAGGGGGGGGCCCCAAGAGACCCAGTACTTC.

V gene TRBV2 combines with J gene TRBJ1-6; D unresolved. The germline V gene has CDR1 SNHLY and CDR2 FYNNEI. The CDR3 is 15 amino acids. V lost 4 bases, J lost 10 bases, and 17 bases lay in between. The CDR3 here is CASSGNSYSNSPLHF. CDR3 nucleotides: TGTGCCAGCAGTGGAAACTCCTACTCGAACTCACCCCTCCACTTT.

The chain couples TRBV10-3 to TRBJ1-2, with TRBD1 matching over 9 bases. The CDR3 contains 15 residues. The germline gives CDR1 ENHRY, CDR2 SYGVKD. V was clipped by 6 bases and J by 4 bases; unmatched bases: 9. CDR3 amino acids: CAISRRGDRAYGYTF. CDR3 bases: TGTGCCATCAGCCGTAGGGGGGACAGGGCCTATGGCTACACCTTC.

The chain joins TRBV19 to TRBJ2-1, with 7 bases fitting TRBD2. The CDR3 sequence is 15 residues long. Unmatched junction bases numbered 2, after V lost 1 base and J lost 2 bases. Germline-derived CDR1 and CDR2 are LNHDA and SQIVND (reference sequence). CDR3 sequence: CASSIVGGTYNEQFF. DNA of the CDR3: TGTGCCAGTAGTATAGTGGGGGGGACCTACAATGAGCAGTTCTTC.

This clone has only one observation. The chain employs TRBV4-2 and TRBJ1-1, with D uncertain. The CDR3 covers 14 residues. Germline CDR1 LGHNA, CDR2 YNFKEQ. V was cut by 1 base and J by 3 bases, with 9 bases left in between. CDR3 in amino acids: CASSQGGGYTEAFF. The DNA for the CDR3 is TGTGCCAGCAGCCAAGGGGGAGGATACACTGAAGCTTTCTTT.

V is TRBV28 and J is TRBJ1-1; D unclear. Germline loops: CDR1 MDHEN, CDR2 SYDVKM. This CDR3 is built from 13 residues. This CDR3 is CGGVPFWNTEAFF. For the CDR3, the DNA is TGTGGCGGGGTACCGTTCTGGAACACTGAAGCTTTCTTT.